Presented here are 23 T cell receptor beta chains from one specimen sequenced in a study of high-grade serous ovarian cancer treatment subgroups. Tumor samples were taken before definitive surgery or chemotherapy. Only in-frame clones appear in the TCRdb table, and some are missing; sequencing was by immunoSEQ multiplex PCR. This sample yields tens of thousands of clones, of which 84% are seen a single time; 2% to 2.5% belongs to the top ten. Sequenced: tumor tissue. Receptors originate from a human donor with high-grade serous ovarian cancer.

V is TRBV18 and J is TRBJ1-2, with 8 bases aligning to TRBD1. The CDR3 sequence is 15 residues long. CDR1 KGHSH and CDR2 LQKENI come from the germline V gene. After removal of 2 bases from V and 6 bases from J, the junction contained 8 bases not matched to a gene. CDR3 nucleotides: TGTGCCAGCTCACCAGACAGGGGCTATGCGAATGGCTACACCTTC. Translated: CASSPDRGYANGYTF.

The chain uses TRBV7-9 and TRBJ2-5, with a possible D match to TRBD2 (7 bases). This CDR3 region has 14 residues. The ends were cut back, 5 bases at V and 11 bases at J, with 21 bases in the middle. Germline assignment: CDR1 SEHNR and CDR2 FQNEAQ (reference sequence). This CDR3 reads CASSRAGALEEQYF. CDR3 DNA: TGTGCCAGCAGCCGGGCGGGGGCCCTTGAGGAGCAGTACTTC.

The rearrangement uses TRBV28 and TRBJ2-7, with 14 bases lining up with TRBD2. Per germline, CDR1 MDHEN and CDR2 SYDVKM. This CDR3 is built from 16 residues. V shed 4 bases, J shed 3 bases, and the junction held 5 bases outside the gene matches. CDR3 nucleotide sequence: TGTGCCAGCAGTTCCCTCGGGACTAGCGGGAGCTACGAGCAGTACTTC. Amino acid sequence: CASSSLGTSGSYEQYF.

This chain connects TRBV19 to TRBJ2-3; 9 bases map to TRBD1. This CDR3 region has 17 residues. V gave up 2 bases and J gave up 0 bases; unmatched junction bases: 6. The germline CDR1 and CDR2 sequences are LNHDA and SQIVND (reference sequence). The CDR3 region is CASSIWGQGISTDTQYF. CDR3 DNA: TGTGCCAGTAGTATATGGGGACAGGGAATTAGCACAGATACGCAGTATTTT.

This clone has just a few counts. The genes are TRBV28 and TRBJ1-1; D is uncertain. V shed 3 bases and J shed 3 bases, with 8 bases lying between them. Germline lookup yields CDR1 MDHEN and CDR2 SYDVKM. The CDR3 loop spans 13 amino acids. CDR3 region: CASSLPTYTEAFF. CDR3 sequence (DNA): TGTGCCAGCAGTTTGCCAACTTACACTGAAGCTTTCTTT.

V is TRBV7-6 and J is TRBJ2-7; 7 bases match TRBD1. Per the germline V gene, CDR1 is SGHVS and CDR2 is FNYEAQ. The CDR3 is made up of 14 amino acids. V shed 1 base, J shed 4 bases, and the junction held 4 bases outside the gene matches. DNA of the CDR3: TGTGCCAGCAGCTTAGGAGGGGGCGCATACGAGCAGTACTTC. Its translation: CASSLGGGAYEQYF.

The rearrangement links TRBV2 to TRBJ2-3, with TRBD2 matching 9 bases. The CDR3 length is 14 residues. V lost 2 bases, J lost 14 bases, and 11 bases stayed unmatched. The germline V gene encodes CDR1 SNHLY and CDR2 FYNNEI. The CDR3 nucleotides are TGTGCCAGCAGTGAACAGGGTAGCGGGAGTAATAGGTATTTT. Translated, it gives CASSEQGSGSNRYF.

This clone has a handful of counts. This rearrangement joins TRBV7-9 to TRBJ1-1, with 8 positions matching TRBD1. Trimming cost V 5 bases and J 6 bases; bases outside gene matches: 11. The CDR3 contains 15 residues. From germline, CDR1 is SEHNR and CDR2 FQNEAQ (reference sequence). The CDR3: CASSTRQGRVAEAFF. CDR3 bases: TGTGCCAGCAGCACCCGACAGGGGAGGGTCGCTGAAGCTTTCTTT.

The chain has TRBV25-1 and TRBJ1-4, with TRBD1 as a possible D gene (6 bases). Germline assignment: CDR1 MGHDK and CDR2 SYGVNS. This CDR3 has 14 residues. V lost 3 bases and J lost 7, with 12 bases in between. The CDR3 DNA reads TGTGCCAGCAGTGACCGGGGGGCTGCTGAAAAACTGTTTTTT. As protein: CASSDRGAAEKLFF.

V gene TRBV6-5 combines with J gene TRBJ2-3; TRBD2 is a possible D gene (5 bases). Germline CDR1 and CDR2: MNHEY and SVGAGI. Trimming left V 6 bases short and J 1 base short, with 8 bases between. CDR3 length: 13 residues. CDR3 DNA: TGTGCCAGCAGGGGTAGCGGCACAGATACGCAGTATTTT. Protein: CASRGSGTDTQYF.

The V gene is TRBV28, the J gene TRBJ2-7; D gene uncertain. V was trimmed by 5 bases and J by 3 bases, leaving 14 bases between them. In germline, CDR1 is MDHEN, CDR2 SYDVKM. The CDR3 length is 14 residues. This CDR3 reads CASSPLSRNYEQYF. As DNA, the CDR3 is TGTGCCAGCAGTCCCCTCTCGCGGAACTACGAGCAGTACTTC.

The J gene is TRBJ1-5, the V gene TRBV28; no definite D call. The CDR3 loop spans 13 amino acids. The germline gives CDR1 MDHEN, CDR2 SYDVKM. V lost 2 bases, J lost 5 bases, and 7 bases lay in between. The CDR3 sequence: CASSLPGYQPQHF. The CDR3 nucleotides read TGTGCCAGCAGTTTACCGGGTTATCAGCCCCAGCATTTT.

The V gene is TRBV28, the J gene TRBJ2-3; D is uncertain. This CDR3 region has 11 residues. Germline CDR1 reads MDHEN; CDR2 reads SYDVKM. In DNA, the CDR3 is TGTGGCACGTCCGGCACAGATACGCAGTATTTT. Translated: CGTSGTDTQYF.

This clone showed up just a few times. The chain combines TRBV6-1 with TRBJ1-1, with D possibly TRBD1 on 6 matching bases. Germline CDR1 reads MNHNS; CDR2 reads SASEGT. The V gene lost 3 bases and the J gene lost 8 bases, with 16 bases spanning the gap. The CDR3 consists of 14 residues. The DNA for the CDR3 is TGTGCCAGCAGTGAGGCCCGGGGGGGGCGCGAAGCTTTCTTT. Encoded protein: CASSEARGGREAFF.

V gene TRBV9 combines with J gene TRBJ2-7; D is ambiguous. This CDR3 has 13 amino acids. V lost 4 bases, J lost 2 bases, and 10 bases lay in between. From germline, CDR1 is SGDLS and CDR2 YYNGEE. This chain's CDR3 is CASSPRGAYEQYF. DNA for the CDR3: TGTGCCAGCAGCCCCCGTGGAGCCTACGAGCAGTACTTC.

The chain links TRBV28 to TRBJ1-2, with D possibly being TRBD1 (6 bases). V was cut by 8 bases and J by 5 bases, with 15 bases left in between. Germline V gene data show CDR1 as MDHEN and CDR2 as SYDVKM. This CDR3 has 13 residues. CDR3 in DNA: TGTGCCAGCGAGGGAGGGGGGGCGTATGGCTACACCTTC. Encoded protein: CASEGGGAYGYTF.

This chain uses TRBV28 with TRBJ2-1; the match to TRBD1 covers 10 bases. Trimming at V came to 3 bases and at J to 5 bases, leaving 4 bases not matched to a gene. The CDR3 runs to 15 residues. Germline-derived CDR1 and CDR2 are MDHEN and SYDVKM. The CDR3 DNA reads as TGTGCCAGCAGTTTCCCCGGGACAGGGGACAATGAGCAGTTCTTC. Translated, it gives CASSFPGTGDNEQFF.

V is TRBV5-1 and J is TRBJ2-4, with D maybe TRBD1 (5 bases). V was pared by 3 bases and J by 4 bases, with 14 bases between. This CDR3 is 15 amino acids long. CDR1 SGHRS and CDR2 YFSETQ come from the germline V gene. Written as DNA, the CDR3 is TGCGCCAGCAGCTCAGGGTGGGGTGATAAAAACATTCAGTACTTC. This sequence encodes CASSSGWGDKNIQYF.

CDR3 in amino acids: CSVTTSGSREQYF. In nucleotides, the CDR3 is TGCAGCGTAACGACTAGCGGTTCTCGCGAGCAGTACTTC. This chain links TRBV29-1 with TRBJ2-5; 9 nucleotides align to TRBD2. The tail of the sequence fits TRBJ2-7 better, so the J call may be wrong. Germline CDR1 is SQVTM and CDR2 is ANQGSEA. The CDR3 consists of 13 residues.

This clone was detected only a few times. The chain has TRBV18 and TRBJ2-7; D is possibly TRBD2 (5 bases). CDR3 length equals 14 residues. Trimming removed 3 bases at V and 9 bases at J, with 18 bases between. Germline CDR1 is KGHSH and CDR2 is LQKENI. Here the CDR3 reads CASSPSPNLGRQYF. CDR3 DNA: TGTGCCAGCTCACCGTCGCCCAACCTGGGGAGGCAGTACTTC.

J is TRBJ1-4 and V is TRBV11-2; D unresolved. Germline V CDR1 and CDR2: SGHAT, FQNNGV. The CDR3 is made up of 17 amino acids. V lost 0 bases to trimming and J lost 0 bases, with 11 bases between them. The CDR3 loop is CASSLESPATTNEKLFF. DNA of the CDR3: TGTGCCAGCAGCTTAGAAAGCCCGGCTACAACTAATGAAAAACTGTTTTTT.

The chain has TRBV5-1 and TRBJ2-4; D is ambiguous. The V gene's germline CDR1 is SGHRS and CDR2 YFSETQ. V lost 0 bases, J lost 10 bases, and 11 bases lay in between. This CDR3 spans 13 amino acids. CDR3 nucleotides: TGCGCCAGCAGCTTGGATCTGCAGTCTATTCAGTACTTC. This gives the protein CASSLDLQSIQYF.

The chain carries TRBV6-5 and TRBJ1-3, with D uncertain. Germline V gene data show CDR1 as MNHEY and CDR2 as SVGAGI. The CDR3 has 14 amino acids. The germline V and J ends were trimmed by 7 bases and 2 bases, with 12 bases remaining between them. CDR3 sequence: CASMLGETGNTIYF. The CDR3 bases are TGTGCCAGCATGCTCGGGGAGACTGGAAACACCATATATTTT.